This entry lists 11 T cell receptor beta chains sequenced from one sample in a study of T cells after posttransplantation cyclophosphamide. The repertoire was sequenced with immunoSEQ multiplex PCR; TCRdb's copy has only in-frame clones and lacks some. The sample shows some 16,000 clones, almost 85% of them seen only once. Controls had myeloablative marrow grafts with methotrexate and calcineurin inhibitor, sampled at 1 year. Sequenced material: PBMCs, taken 371 days after allogeneic stem cell transplant with calcineurin inhibitor and methotrexate. The origin of the receptors is a male patient aged 18 to 35 who received an allogeneic stem cell transplant from a related donor, was CMV-positive, and had no GVHD. The T cells may come from the graft donor.

The chain is built from TRBV6-1 and TRBJ2-7; TRBD2 might be the D (5 bases). The germline V gene has CDR1 MNHNS and CDR2 SASEGT. V shed 4 bases and J shed 7 bases, with 8 bases lying between them. This CDR3 has 11 residues. The CDR3 sequence: CASSAPGEQYF. The CDR3 nucleotides are TGTGCCAGCAGTGCCCCGGGAGAGCAGTACTTC.

This clone was counted between two and nine times. V gene TRBV28 combines with J gene TRBJ2-3; 8 nucleotides agree with TRBD2. J lost 2 bases, V lost 7 bases, and 8 bases had no gene match. Germline V lookup: CDR1 MDHEN, CDR2 SYDVKM. The CDR3 runs 15 residues. In nucleotides, the CDR3 is TGTGCCAGCACCCCCGGGGGGGCCGCCACAGATACGCAGTATTTT. This sequence encodes CASTPGGAATDTQYF.

The V gene is TRBV27, the J gene TRBJ2-5; TRBD1 aligns across 7 bases. The DNA end is a closer match to TRBJ2-7, so the J assignment may be wrong. The CDR3 is 14 residues long. In germline, CDR1 is MNHEY, CDR2 SMNVEV (reference sequence). This CDR3 is CASSPWTGDYEQYF. CDR3 sequence (DNA): TGTGCCAGCAGTCCCTGGACAGGAGACTACGAGCAGTACTTC.

This chain joins TRBV30 and TRBJ2-7, with D possibly TRBD1 on 6 matching bases. The CDR3 contains 13 residues. Germline CDR1 and CDR2: GTSNPN and SVGIG (reference sequence). Trimming pared 0 bases from V and 6 bases from J, leaving 12 bases between. The DNA of the CDR3 is TGTGCCTGGAGTGTATCGGACAGCCGCGAGCAGTACTTC. This encodes CAWSVSDSREQYF.

V is TRBV27 and J is TRBJ2-1; 10 bases match TRBD1. Germline CDR1 reads MNHEY; CDR2 reads SMNVEV (reference sequence). The CDR3 runs 16 residues. V trimming: 5 bases; J trimming: 3 bases; junction bases outside the gene matches: 7. The CDR3, as DNA: TGTGCCAGCAGTACCCCCCGGGACAGGGGCTACAATGAGCAGTTCTTC. This translates into CASSTPRDRGYNEQFF.

The V and J genes are TRBV7-2 and TRBJ1-5; maybe TRBD1 (6 bases). V shed 0 bases and J shed 3 bases, with 9 bases lying between them. Germline V lookup: CDR1 SGHTA, CDR2 FQGNSA. The CDR3 extends over 15 amino acids. The CDR3 region is CASSLAGGPNQPQHF. The CDR3 DNA follows: TGTGCCAGCAGCTTAGCGGGGGGGCCCAATCAGCCCCAGCATTTT.

The count of this clone is one. The genes are TRBV28 and TRBJ1-1; tentatively, D is TRBD1 (6 bases). The germline V gene has CDR1 MDHEN and CDR2 SYDVKM. The ends were cut back, 6 bases at V and 6 bases at J, with 11 bases in the middle. This CDR3 comprises 12 residues. The CDR3 DNA is TGTGCCAGCAGGCGGGGGCGAGCTGAAGCTTTCTTT. Protein sequence: CASRRGRAEAFF.

This clone was observed once. The rearrangement uses TRBV30 and TRBJ2-3; 12 bases match TRBD2. The CDR3 loop spans 19 amino acids. Germline V gene lookup returns CDR1 GTSNPN and CDR2 SVGIG (reference sequence). V trimming: 2 bases; J trimming: 3 bases; junction bases outside the gene matches: 15. The CDR3 bases are TGTGCCTGGAGTAAGCTGATCCTAGCGGGAGGGCCCGGGACAGATACGCAGTATTTT. It encodes CAWSKLILAGGPGTDTQYF.

The CDR3 protein is CASSQPGQGSQEQYF. The CDR3 region has the DNA TGCGCCAGCAGCCAGCCGGGACAGGGGTCCCAAGAGCAGTACTTC. The J gene is TRBJ2-7, the V gene TRBV4-1; 10 positions match TRBD1. J lost 7 bases, V lost 3 bases, and 9 bases had no gene match. This CDR3 has 15 amino acids. CDR1 and CDR2 from the germline V gene are MGHRA and YSYEKL.

The chain carries TRBV5-1 and TRBJ2-1, with 13 bases aligning to TRBD2. The germline V gene encodes CDR1 SGHRS and CDR2 YFSETQ. The trim removed 4 bases at V and 9 bases at J, leaving 7 bases unmatched. The CDR3 loop spans 15 amino acids. Here the CDR3 reads CASSPRLAGGSEQFF. CDR3 sequence (DNA): TGCGCCAGCAGCCCTCGACTAGCGGGAGGTAGTGAGCAGTTCTTC. The full variable domain, its missing parts supplied by reference TRBV5-1 and TRBJ2-1, is KAGVTQTPRYLIKTRGQQVTLSCSPISGHRSVSWYQQTPGQGLQFLFEYFSETQRNKGNFPGRFSGRQFSNSRSEMNVSTLELGDSALYLCASSPRLAGGSEQFFGPGTRLTVL.

The chain recombines TRBV6-4 with TRBJ2-2, with D perhaps matching TRBD2 (5 bases). The germline V gene encodes CDR1 MRHNA and CDR2 SNTAGT. Trimming removed 2 bases at V and 4 bases at J, with 11 bases between. CDR3 size: 15 residues. The CDR3 loop is CASSDGSEATGELFF. The CDR3 DNA is TGTGCCAGCAGTGACGGGAGCGAAGCCACCGGGGAGCTGTTTTTT.